A single sample is the source of the 15 T cell receptor beta chains below, sequenced in a study of blood T cell repertoires in COVID-19. Assay used: immunoSEQ multiplex PCR; TCRdb lists only in-frame clones, some missing. The sample lists around 200,000 clones, 70% to 80% occurring once. The sample was peripheral blood. All receptors come from a woman between 35 and 50 years old with COVID-19, enrolled during active disease.

CDR3 bases: TGTGCCACCAGAATGAGGGCCGTTGACACTGAAGCTTTCTTT. Amino acids: CATRMRAVDTEAFF. This chain joins TRBV10-3 and TRBJ1-1; D is uncertain. Germline V gene lookup returns CDR1 ENHRY and CDR2 SYGVKD. The CDR3 has 14 residues. Trimming took off 10 bases at V and 3 bases at J, with 18 bases between the two ends.

This chain links TRBV28 with TRBJ2-7, with 11 bases lining up with TRBD2. This CDR3 is built from 15 residues. The J segment lost 3 bases and the V segment lost 6 bases, leaving 7 bases of the junction unmatched. Germline loops: CDR1 MDHEN, CDR2 SYDVKM. CDR3 DNA: TGTGCCAGCAGAAGGGGGGGACTAGCGGACTACGAGCAGTACTTC. It encodes CASRRGGLADYEQYF.

The V and J genes are TRBV5-4 and TRBJ1-2; 8 bases are a match to TRBD1. The junction had 12 bases not matched to a gene; V was cut back by 8 bases and J by 6 bases. CDR1 and CDR2 from the germline V gene are SGHNT and YYREEE (reference sequence). The CDR3 length is 14 residues. CDR3 sequence reads: CASRGQVGFHGYTF. The CDR3 DNA reads as TGTGCCAGTCGGGGACAGGTCGGGTTCCATGGCTACACCTTC.

The CDR3 loop reads CASRGWGRGRFHEQYF. CDR3 DNA: TGTGCCAGCAGGGGATGGGGCAGGGGGCGCTTCCACGAGCAGTACTTC. This chain joins TRBV6-6 and TRBJ2-7; 8 positions match TRBD1. This CDR3 spans 16 amino acids. Germline V CDR1 and CDR2: MNHNY, SVGAGI (reference sequence). After removal of 6 bases from V and 5 bases from J, the junction contained 15 bases not matched to a gene.

The V gene is TRBV7-9, the J gene TRBJ1-2, with a possible D match to TRBD1 (6 bases). V lost 1 base, J lost 7 bases, and 10 bases lay in between. The CDR3 has 13 amino acids. The V gene's germline CDR1 is SEHNR and CDR2 FQNEAQ (reference sequence). CDR3 sequence reads: CASSLEQGGGYTF. CDR3 DNA: TGTGCCAGCAGCTTAGAACAGGGTGGTGGCTACACCTTC.

This chain uses TRBV5-4 with TRBJ1-1; 7 bases match TRBD1. V shed 2 bases, J shed 7 bases, and the junction held 14 bases outside the gene matches. The CDR3 is 16 amino acids. Germline V gives CDR1 SGHNT, CDR2 YYREEE (reference sequence). As DNA, the CDR3 is TGTGCCAGCAGCTTTTCGCGGTACAGGGGTTCGGGTGAAGCTTTCTTT. Its translation: CASSFSRYRGSGEAFF.

This chain links TRBV10-3 with TRBJ1-4; unclear D gene. CDR1 and CDR2 from the germline V gene are ENHRY and SYGVKD. Trimming shortened V by 11 bases and J by 1 base, and 11 bases separated the two germline ends. There are 13 residues in the CDR3. CDR3 in DNA: TGTGCCGTGGCGGCGGTAACTAATGAAAAACTGTTTTTT. This sequence encodes CAVAAVTNEKLFF.

This rearrangement joins TRBV11-2 to TRBJ2-5; the D gene is possibly TRBD1 (6 bases). The V end lost 5 bases, the J end lost 2 bases, and 12 bases lay between the germline ends. The CDR3 extends over 14 amino acids. Germline CDR1 is SGHAT and CDR2 is FQNNGV. CDR3 sequence reads: CASSDQQGQETQYF. CDR3 coding DNA: TGTGCCAGCAGCGACCAGCAGGGGCAAGAGACCCAGTACTTC.

The V gene is TRBV10-3, the J gene TRBJ2-7, with TRBD2 matching over 16 bases. J was trimmed by 2 bases and V by 4 bases; bases with no gene match: 8. Germline V gives CDR1 ENHRY, CDR2 SYGVKD. The CDR3 extends over 18 amino acids. DNA of the CDR3: TGTGCCATCAGTGGGGGACTAGCGGGAGGGCCGGGGACCTACGAGCAGTACTTC. Protein product: CAISGGLAGGPGTYEQYF.

The chain recombines TRBV10-3 with TRBJ1-2, with a tentative D call TRBD1 (5 bases). Trimming cost V 0 bases and J 8 bases, with 10 bases left between them. Germline V gene data show CDR1 as ENHRY and CDR2 as SYGVKD. The length of the CDR3 is 13 residues. The CDR3 DNA follows: TGTGCCATCAGTGAGTCGTGGACAAACGGCTACACCTTC. It encodes CAISESWTNGYTF.

The V gene is TRBV6-5, the J gene TRBJ1-2; no definite D call. The germline V gene has CDR1 MNHEY and CDR2 SVGAGI. This CDR3 comprises 11 residues. Trimming took off 8 bases at V and 6 bases at J, with 10 bases between the two ends. The CDR3 is CASQLINGYTF. The CDR3 coding sequence is TGTGCCAGCCAACTGATTAATGGCTACACCTTC.

This clone appeared once. V usage is TRBV6-5 and J usage is TRBJ1-2; the D is unclear. With 2 bases removed from V and 0 bases from J, the gap between germline ends came to 10 bases. The CDR3 is 15 amino acids. Germline V gene data show CDR1 as MNHEY and CDR2 as SVGAGI. CDR3 nucleotides: TGTGCCAGCAGTTACATGGCTACAGCTAACTATGGCTACACCTTC. Translation gives CASSYMATANYGYTF.

The V and J genes are TRBV7-8 and TRBJ2-7, with a possible D match to TRBD2 (6 bases). From germline, CDR1 is SGHVS and CDR2 FQNEAQ. V shed 5 bases and J shed 4 bases, with 15 bases lying between them. The CDR3 contains 14 residues. The CDR3 sequence: CASSPRDSAYEQYF. DNA for the CDR3: TGTGCCAGCAGCCCCCGGGACTCCGCTTACGAGCAGTACTTC.

The V and J genes are TRBV6-5 and TRBJ1-2; possible D gene TRBD1, 6 bases. The CDR3 contains 15 residues. Germline lookup yields CDR1 MNHEY and CDR2 SVGAGI. V lost 0 bases to trimming and J lost 6 bases, with 14 bases between them. The CDR3: CASSYSSRTVNGYTF. Written as DNA, the CDR3 is TGTGCCAGCAGTTACTCGTCGAGGACAGTCAATGGCTACACCTTC.

V gene TRBV7-2 combines with J gene TRBJ2-7; TRBD2 matches at 8 bases. Unmatched junction bases numbered 4, after V lost 0 bases and J lost 3 bases. This CDR3 has 15 residues. Germline assignment: CDR1 SGHTA and CDR2 FQGNSA. Written as DNA, the CDR3 is TGTGCCAGCAGCTTAGCAGCTGCGGGGGGCTACGAGCAGTACTTC. It is translated as CASSLAAAGGYEQYF. Filled out from reference TRBV7-2 and TRBJ2-7, the complete variable domain reads GAGVSQSPSNKVTEKGKDVELRCDPISGHTALYWYRQSLGQGLEFLIYFQGNSAPDKSGLPSDRFSAERTGGSVSTLTIQRTQQEDSAVYLCASSLAAAGGYEQYFGPGTRLTVT.